This T cell receptor beta chain was captured by sequencing in a study of blood T cell repertoires in COVID-19. On the study more broadly: Spain, Italy and the United States supplied samples that represented acute and convalescent COVID-19. Sources were T cells, B-cell-depleted T cells, or PBMCs; the material itself was cDNA or gDNA.

V dropped 0 bases and J dropped 3 bases, with 6 bases sitting between them. The CDR3 totals 14 residues. Germline V gene lookup returns CDR1 MNHEY and CDR2 SVGEGT. Per the study methods: From reference gene primer amplification, estimates of nucleated cell counts were derived. The assay was immunoSEQ multiplex PCR, and TCRdb's table has in-frame clones only and misses some. V and J calls and clone size are given by that table; D and trimming were obtained from the DNA. The data hold roughly 200,000 clones, with 70% to 80% observed a single time. The TCR was taken from a woman in her fifties or sixties with active or convalescent COVID-19. The sample was peripheral blood. The V call is TRBV6-2 or TRBV6-3, the J call TRBJ2-1; TRBD2 is a possible D gene (5 bases). CDR3 nucleotide sequence: TGTGCCAGCAGTTACTCGGAGGACTACAATGAGCAGTTCTTC. Its protein product is CASSYSEDYNEQFF.